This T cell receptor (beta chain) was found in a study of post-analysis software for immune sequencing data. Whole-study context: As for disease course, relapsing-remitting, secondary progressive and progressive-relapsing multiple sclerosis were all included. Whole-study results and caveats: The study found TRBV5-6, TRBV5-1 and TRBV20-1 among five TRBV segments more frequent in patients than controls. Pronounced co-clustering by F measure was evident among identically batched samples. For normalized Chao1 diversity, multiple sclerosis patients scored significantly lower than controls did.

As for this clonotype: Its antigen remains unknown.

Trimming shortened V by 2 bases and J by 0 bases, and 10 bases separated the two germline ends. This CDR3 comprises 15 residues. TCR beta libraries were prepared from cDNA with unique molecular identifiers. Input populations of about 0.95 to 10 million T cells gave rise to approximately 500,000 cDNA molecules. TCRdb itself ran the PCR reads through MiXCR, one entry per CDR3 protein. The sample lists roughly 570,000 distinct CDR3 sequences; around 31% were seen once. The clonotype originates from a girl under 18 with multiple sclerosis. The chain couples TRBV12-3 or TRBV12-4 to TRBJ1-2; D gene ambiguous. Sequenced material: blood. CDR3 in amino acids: CASSLIGRANYGYTF. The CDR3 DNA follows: TGTGCCAGCAGTTTAATCGGAAGAGCTAACTATGGCTACACCTTC.